Shown below are 6 T cell receptor beta chains from a single sample sequenced in a study of T cell changes during pregnancy in multiple sclerosis. Method: immunoSEQ multiplex PCR; TCRdb's copy keeps in-frame clones and lacks some. The sample has tens of thousands of clones; about 89% are singletons. This specimen consisted of peripheral blood, obtained in the first trimester of pregnancy. The origin of the receptors is a female donor in good health, enrolled as a control in a pregnancy study.

This clone was seen a single time. The V and J genes are TRBV5-6 and TRBJ1-1; 7 nucleotides align to TRBD1. Germline V gene sequence: CDR1 SGHDT, CDR2 YYEEEE. The CDR3 sequence is 15 residues long. V lost 4 bases to trimming and J lost 1 base; unmatched junction nucleotides: 7. DNA of the CDR3: TGTGCCAGCAGCACCGTTAGGACAGGGAACACTGAAGCTTTCTTT. Its protein product is CASSTVRTGNTEAFF.

V usage is TRBV5-1 and J usage is TRBJ1-5, with TRBD1 matching 7 bases. Looked up from germline, CDR1 is SGHRS and CDR2 is YFSETQ. Trimming took 1 base from V and 4 from J; bases not matched to a gene: 11. This CDR3 is 17 amino acids long. As DNA, the CDR3 is TGCGCCAGCAGCTTGATGGGCAGGGGGAGGAAGAATCAGCCCCAGCATTTT. Its translation is CASSLMGRGRKNQPQHF. Together with reference TRBV5-1 and TRBJ1-5, the CDR3 gives the full variable domain: KAGVTQTPRYLIKTRGQQVTLSCSPISGHRSVSWYQQTPGQGLQFLFEYFSETQRNKGNFPGRFSGRQFSNSRSEMNVSTLELGDSALYLCASSLMGRGRKNQPQHFGDGTRLSIL.

V and J are TRBV27 and TRBJ2-2; a possible D gene is TRBD2 (6 bases). V was pared by 5 bases and J by 6 bases, with 19 bases between. Germline CDR1 reads MNHEY; CDR2 reads SMNVEV (reference sequence). The CDR3 extends over 16 amino acids. The CDR3 protein is CASSPPSSPGAGELFF. CDR3 DNA sequence: TGTGCCAGCAGTCCACCTAGCTCCCCGGGAGCCGGGGAGCTGTTTTTT.

The gene calls are TRBV7-9 and TRBJ2-1; D ambiguous. The length of the CDR3 is 13 residues. Trimming stripped 7 bases from V and 0 bases from J, with 7 bases between. Germline CDR1 is SEHNR and CDR2 is FQNEAQ (reference sequence). The CDR3 reads CASTSISYNEQFF. Here the CDR3 DNA reads TGTGCCAGCACCTCTATCTCCTACAATGAGCAGTTCTTC.

Turning to this clone: The germline gene is not matched at one end of the junction; a read error may be the cause. The chain carries TRBV7-2 and TRBJ2-3; a possible D gene is TRBD2 (5 bases). The CDR3 length is 16 residues. Germline CDR1 SGHTA, CDR2 FQGNSA. The CDR3 DNA sequence: TGTGCCAGCAGCCTAGCCCTGGCCAGCGGCACAGATACGCAGTATTTT. The encoded protein is CASSLALASGTDTQYF.

The V call is TRBV5-1, the J call TRBJ2-5; D is possibly TRBD2 (6 bases). V was trimmed by 4 bases and J by 3 bases, leaving 19 bases between them. Germline V gene data show CDR1 as SGHRS and CDR2 as YFSETQ. The CDR3 consists of 16 residues. CDR3 DNA: TGCGCCAGCAGCGTAGGACCTGGGACGGGGGAAGAGACCCAGTACTTC. Amino acid sequence: CASSVGPGTGEETQYF. Combining the CDR3 with reference TRBV5-1 and TRBJ2-5 gives the whole variable domain KAGVTQTPRYLIKTRGQQVTLSCSPISGHRSVSWYQQTPGQGLQFLFEYFSETQRNKGNFPGRFSGRQFSNSRSEMNVSTLELGDSALYLCASSVGPGTGEETQYFGPGTRLLVL.